These 23 T cell receptor beta chains were sequenced from one sample in a study of blood T cells in healthy people across ages. Next came a second PCR, run for about 7 to 12 cycles, which used a sample-barcoded 5' primer along with a J-beta primer mix. Each CDR3 protein is one row after TCRdb ran MiXCR on the 5' RACE reads. The sample includes roughly 1.9 million distinct CDR3 sequences, approximately 40% of them seen just once. The sample was blood. The receptors here all came from a human donor in good health.

The gene calls are TRBV6-2 or TRBV6-3 and TRBJ2-3; 10 bases are a match to TRBD2. The CDR3 consists of 18 residues. J was trimmed by 4 bases and V by 7 bases; bases with no gene match: 17. Germline lookup yields CDR1 MNHEY and CDR2 SVGEGT. This chain's CDR3 is CASTTRWLSGGSPDTQYF. As DNA, the CDR3 is TGTGCCAGCACCACCCGTTGGCTTAGCGGGGGGAGCCCAGATACGCAGTATTTT.

Concerning this clonotype itself: A junction boundary mismatches the germline segment, possibly from a read error. The V and J genes are TRBV5-1 and TRBJ2-3; 11 positions agree with TRBD1. The CDR3 spans 16 residues. Germline CDR1 is SGHRS and CDR2 is YFSETQ. This CDR3 is CAGSLAGQGAPDTQYF. CDR3 DNA: TGCGCCGGCAGCTTGGCCGGACAGGGGGCCCCAGATACGCAGTATTTT.

This clonotype occurred once. This chain joins TRBV20-1 and TRBJ1-5, with unresolved D. Germline values: CDR1 DFQATT, CDR2 SNEGSKA (reference sequence). This CDR3 region has 14 residues. The V and J ends lost 3 bases and 1 base respectively, with 10 bases between them. CDR3 coding DNA: TGCAGTGCTAGTTCGGGAGGGAGCAATCAGCCCCAGCATTTT. The encoded protein is CSASSGGSNQPQHF.

The V and J genes are TRBV7-8 and TRBJ1-5; unclear D gene. Trimming left V 2 bases short and J 2 bases short, with 13 bases between. CDR1 and CDR2 (germline): SGHVS, FQNEAQ. This CDR3 comprises 16 residues. CDR3 coding DNA: TGTGCCAGCAGCTTACTGAGGTTAACGGGCAATCAGCCCCAGCATTTT. This encodes CASSLLRLTGNQPQHF.

This clonotype was seen a handful of times. The chain joins TRBV12-3 or TRBV12-4 to TRBJ2-7; 9 bases fit TRBD1. Germline trimming cut 5 bases from V and 9 bases from J; bases unmatched to any gene: 11. The CDR3 runs 14 residues. The CDR3 DNA reads as TGTGCCAGCAGTCCCCATCTTGGGACAGGGAGGCAGTACTTC. Encoded protein: CASSPHLGTGRQYF.

As for this clonotype: One end of the junction is discordant with germline, which a read error may explain. The chain is built from TRBV6-1 and TRBJ1-5, with D uncertain. There are 16 residues in the CDR3. CDR1 is MNHNS, CDR2 SASEGT, per germline. The CDR3 spells CASSTLVTLGNQPRHF. CDR3 nucleotide sequence: TGTGCCAGCAGTACCCTTGTGACCCTTGGGAATCAGCCCCGGCATTTT.

This clonotype came up a few times. A read error may produce the germline difference seen at one junction end. The rearrangement uses TRBV20-1 and TRBJ2-7; D might be TRBD2 (8 bases). CDR3 length: 17 amino acids. CDR1 is DFQATT, CDR2 SNEGSKA, per germline (reference sequence). The CDR3 DNA reads as TGCAGTGCGAGAGACAGGGCGGCTTCAGCGGGGGACTACGAGCAGTACTTC. Translation: CSARDRAASAGDYEQYF.

The chain has TRBV12-3 or TRBV12-4 and TRBJ2-7, with 7 bases aligning to TRBD1. V trimming: 6 bases; J trimming: 5 bases; junction bases outside the gene matches: 13. The CDR3 is 15 amino acids. The CDR3 region is CASSPSGTVSNEQYF. The CDR3, as DNA: TGTGCCAGCAGCCCCTCCGGGACAGTTTCTAACGAGCAGTACTTC.

CDR3 amino acids: CASSEWWGSGANVLTF. For the CDR3, the DNA is TGTGCCAGCAGTGAATGGTGGGGTTCCGGGGCCAACGTCCTGACTTTC. The chain is built from TRBV2 and TRBJ2-6; D call uncertain. V gave up 2 bases and J gave up 4 bases, with 12 bases separating them. Looked up from germline, CDR1 is SNHLY and CDR2 is FYNNEI. The CDR3 contains 16 residues.

This clonotype has only one observation. The chain combines TRBV5-1 with TRBJ2-2; 8 positions agree with TRBD2. The CDR3 spans 17 residues. Per germline, CDR1 SGHRS and CDR2 YFSETQ. V gave up 4 bases and J gave up 1 base; unmatched junction bases: 9. In nucleotides, the CDR3 is TGCGCCAGCAGCCCGCGGCAGCGGGGGTTGAACACCGGGGAGCTGTTTTTT. It specifies CASSPRQRGLNTGELFF.

This clonotype has more than one count but fewer than ten. The J gene is TRBJ2-3, the V gene TRBV9; D is uncertain. V was trimmed by 0 bases and J by 2 bases, leaving 7 bases between them. CDR3 size: 14 residues. Germline CDR1 reads SGDLS; CDR2 reads YYNGEE. The CDR3 protein is CASSVAVPTDTQYF. The CDR3 region has the DNA TGTGCCAGCAGCGTAGCGGTGCCCACAGATACGCAGTATTTT. The full variable domain, completed using reference TRBV9 and TRBJ2-3, is DSGVTQTPKHLITATGQRVTLRCSPRSGDLSVYWYQQSLDQGLQFLIQYYNGEERAKGNILERFSAQQFPDLHSELNLSSLELGDSALYFCASSVAVPTDTQYFGPGTRLTVL.

There are a few counts of this clonotype. The genes are TRBV6-5 and TRBJ2-7, with D perhaps matching TRBD2 (5 bases). V lost 6 bases and J 1 base, leaving 13 bases between the germline ends. CDR1 is MNHEY and CDR2 is SVGAGI in the germline V gene. This CDR3 contains 14 residues. CDR3 sequence reads: CASRNSGESYEQYF. The CDR3 bases are TGTGCCAGCAGAAACTCCGGGGAGTCCTACGAGCAGTACTTC.

The chain is built from TRBV7-9 and TRBJ2-7; no firm D call. This CDR3 region has 14 residues. Germline V CDR1 and CDR2: SEHNR, FQNEAQ (reference sequence). The ends were cut back, 0 bases at V and 4 bases at J, with 10 bases in the middle. The DNA for the CDR3 is TGTGCCAGCAGCTTAGCTATTGTGGGGTACGAGCAGTACTTC. Residues: CASSLAIVGYEQYF.

The chain employs TRBV27 and TRBJ1-2; D uncertain. Germline lookup yields CDR1 MNHEY and CDR2 SMNVEV (reference sequence). This CDR3 is built from 15 residues. Trimming took off 2 bases at V and 4 bases at J, with 14 bases between the two ends. CDR3 DNA: TGTGCCAGCAGTTTAAATAGGGCAGATTCCTATGGCTACACCTTC. This codes for CASSLNRADSYGYTF.

The V and J genes are TRBV7-9 and TRBJ2-3; 7 bases are a match to TRBD1. Germline trimming cut 4 bases from V and 1 base from J; bases unmatched to any gene: 5. CDR1 SEHNR and CDR2 FQNEAQ come from the germline V gene (reference sequence). The CDR3 consists of 15 residues. CDR3 sequence (DNA): TGTGCCAGCAGCTCCCTTGGGACAGGCACAGATACGCAGTATTTT. Residues: CASSSLGTGTDTQYF. Full variable domain (outside the CDR3, taken from reference TRBV7-9 and TRBJ2-3): DTGVSQNPRHKITKRGQNVTFRCDPISEHNRLYWYRQTLGQGPEFLTYFQNEAQLEKSRLLSDRFSAERPKGSFSTLEIQRTEQGDSAMYLCASSSLGTGTDTQYFGPGTRLTVL.

V is TRBV20-1 and J is TRBJ2-1, with TRBD2 matching over 8 bases. V shed 7 bases, J shed 1 base, and the junction held 6 bases outside the gene matches. CDR1 is DFQATT, CDR2 SNEGSKA, per germline (reference sequence). The CDR3 is 14 amino acids. The CDR3 sequence is CSGGAGGSYNEQFF. The CDR3 DNA is TGCAGTGGAGGTGCGGGGGGTTCCTACAATGAGCAGTTCTTC.

V is TRBV7-2 and J is TRBJ2-5; D assignment may be TRBD1 or TRBD2 (6 bases each). Germline CDR1 SGHTA, CDR2 FQGNSA. Trimming stripped 5 bases from V and 12 bases from J, with 16 bases between. The CDR3 is 12 residues long. In nucleotides, the CDR3 is TGTGCCAGCAGCCAGACCACAGGGAGGAAGTACTTC. Translation: CASSQTTGRKYF. Combining the CDR3 with reference TRBV7-2 and TRBJ2-5 gives the whole variable domain GAGVSQSPSNKVTEKGKDVELRCDPISGHTALYWYRQSLGQGLEFLIYFQGNSAPDKSGLPSDRFSAERTGGSVSTLTIQRTQQEDSAVYLCASSQTTGRKYFGPGTRLLVL.

This clonotype was seen more than once but under ten times. The V call is TRBV6-5, the J call TRBJ2-6; D is unresolved. V lost 5 bases and J lost 2, with 10 bases in between. Germline values: CDR1 MNHEY, CDR2 SVGAGI. The CDR3 is made up of 15 amino acids. The CDR3 reads CASSPALPGANVLTF. The CDR3 coding sequence is TGTGCCAGCAGTCCGGCGCTTCCTGGGGCCAACGTCCTGACTTTC.

The genes are TRBV20-1 and TRBJ1-1; D not certain. CDR1 is DFQATT and CDR2 is SNEGSKA in the germline V gene (reference sequence). CDR3 length equals 13 residues. The CDR3 DNA is TGCAGCGGCGCCACGCTTGTGGGCACTGAAGCTTTCTTT. This gives the protein CSGATLVGTEAFF.

As to this clonotype: One end of the junction is discordant with germline, which a read error may explain. This rearrangement joins TRBV12-3 or TRBV12-4 to TRBJ1-2; D is unresolved. The CDR3 length is 13 residues. Here the CDR3 reads CASSFQQFYVYTF. In DNA, the CDR3 is TGTGCCAGCAGTTTTCAACAGTTCTATGTCTACACCTTC.

This clonotype was seen a few times. The chain recombines TRBV29-1 with TRBJ1-2, with TRBD1 as a possible D gene (5 bases). CDR1 is SQVTM and CDR2 is ANQGSEA in the germline V gene. The germline V and J ends were trimmed by 4 bases and 3 bases, with 18 bases remaining between them. The CDR3 has 15 residues. The CDR3 is CSVVPSPGSDYGYTF. The CDR3 DNA follows: TGCAGCGTTGTTCCCAGCCCAGGGTCGGACTATGGCTACACCTTC.

The chain is built from TRBV4-3 and TRBJ2-5, with D possibly being TRBD1 (5 bases). The ends were cut back, 0 bases at V and 5 bases at J, with 13 bases in the middle. Germline assignment: CDR1 LGHNA and CDR2 YSLEER. This CDR3 comprises 15 residues. The CDR3 region is CASSQDYKGSETQYF. The CDR3 region has the DNA TGCGCCAGCAGCCAAGATTATAAGGGGTCCGAGACCCAGTACTTC.

The V and J genes are TRBV6-6 and TRBJ1-2, with D unclear. CDR1 is MNHNY and CDR2 is SVGAGI in the germline V gene (reference sequence). This CDR3 comprises 15 residues. Trimming removed 5 bases from V and 8 bases from J, with 21 bases in between. CDR3 sequence reads: CASSTTRASLGGYTF. CDR3 sequence (DNA): TGTGCCAGCAGTACAACCCGGGCCTCTCTAGGAGGCTACACCTTC.